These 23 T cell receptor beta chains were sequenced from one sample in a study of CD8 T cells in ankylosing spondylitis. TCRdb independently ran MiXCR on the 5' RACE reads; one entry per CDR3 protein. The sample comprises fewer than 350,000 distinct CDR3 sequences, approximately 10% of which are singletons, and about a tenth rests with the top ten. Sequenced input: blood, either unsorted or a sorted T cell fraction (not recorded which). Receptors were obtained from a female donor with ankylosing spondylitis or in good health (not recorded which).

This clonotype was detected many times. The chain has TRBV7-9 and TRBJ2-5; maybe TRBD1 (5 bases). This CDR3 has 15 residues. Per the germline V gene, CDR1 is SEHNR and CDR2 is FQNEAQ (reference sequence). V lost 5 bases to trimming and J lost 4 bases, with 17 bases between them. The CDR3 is CASSPDGATSETQYF. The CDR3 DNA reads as TGTGCCAGCAGCCCAGATGGGGCCACTTCAGAGACCCAGTACTTC. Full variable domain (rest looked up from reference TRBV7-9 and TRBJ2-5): DTGVSQNPRHKITKRGQNVTFRCDPISEHNRLYWYRQTLGQGPEFLTYFQNEAQLEKSRLLSDRFSAERPKGSFSTLEIQRTEQGDSAMYLCASSPDGATSETQYFGPGTRLLVL.

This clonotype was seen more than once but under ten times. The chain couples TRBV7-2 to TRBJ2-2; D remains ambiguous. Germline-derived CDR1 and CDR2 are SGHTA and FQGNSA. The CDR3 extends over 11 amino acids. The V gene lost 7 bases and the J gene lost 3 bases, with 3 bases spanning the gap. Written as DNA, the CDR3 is TGTGCCAGCACCGACACCGGGGAGCTGTTTTTT. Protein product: CASTDTGELFF.

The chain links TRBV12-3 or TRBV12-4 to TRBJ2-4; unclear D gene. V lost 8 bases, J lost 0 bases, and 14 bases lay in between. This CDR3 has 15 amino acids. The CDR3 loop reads CASSSSGLAKNIQYF. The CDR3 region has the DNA TGTGCCAGCTCATCATCGGGCCTAGCCAAAAACATTCAGTACTTC.

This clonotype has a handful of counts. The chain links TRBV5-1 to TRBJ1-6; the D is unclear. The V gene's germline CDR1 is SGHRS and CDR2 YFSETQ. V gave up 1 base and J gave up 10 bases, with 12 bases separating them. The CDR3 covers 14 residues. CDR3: CASSLTNLGSPLHF. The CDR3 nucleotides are TGCGCCAGCAGCTTGACCAACCTGGGATCACCCCTCCACTTT.

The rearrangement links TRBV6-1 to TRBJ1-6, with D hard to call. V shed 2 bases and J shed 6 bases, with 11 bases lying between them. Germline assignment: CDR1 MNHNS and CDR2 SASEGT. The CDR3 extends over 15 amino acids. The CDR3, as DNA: TGTGCCAGCAGTGAACACACCCCGGGTAATTCACCCCTCCACTTT. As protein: CASSEHTPGNSPLHF.

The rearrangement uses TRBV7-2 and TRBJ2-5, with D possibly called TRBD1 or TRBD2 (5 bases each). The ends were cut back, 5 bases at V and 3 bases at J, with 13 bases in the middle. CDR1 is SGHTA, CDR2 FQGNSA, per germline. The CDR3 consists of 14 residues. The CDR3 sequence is CASSRPGLKETQYF. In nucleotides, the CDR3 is TGTGCCAGCAGCCGGCCGGGGCTAAAAGAGACCCAGTACTTC.

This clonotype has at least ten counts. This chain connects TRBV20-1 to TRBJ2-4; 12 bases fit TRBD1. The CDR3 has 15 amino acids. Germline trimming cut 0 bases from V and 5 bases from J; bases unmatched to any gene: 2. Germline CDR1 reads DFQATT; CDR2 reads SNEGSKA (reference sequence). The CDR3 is CSARDRDRGQNIQYF. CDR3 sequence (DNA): TGCAGTGCTAGAGATAGGGACAGGGGGCAAAACATTCAGTACTTC.

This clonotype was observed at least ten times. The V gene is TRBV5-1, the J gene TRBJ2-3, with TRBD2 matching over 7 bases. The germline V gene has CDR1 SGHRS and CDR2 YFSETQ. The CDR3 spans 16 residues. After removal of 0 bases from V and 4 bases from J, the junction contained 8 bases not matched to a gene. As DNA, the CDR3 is TGCGCCAGCAGCTTGGCTCCAGCGGGATTCCCAGATACGCAGTATTTT. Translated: CASSLAPAGFPDTQYF.

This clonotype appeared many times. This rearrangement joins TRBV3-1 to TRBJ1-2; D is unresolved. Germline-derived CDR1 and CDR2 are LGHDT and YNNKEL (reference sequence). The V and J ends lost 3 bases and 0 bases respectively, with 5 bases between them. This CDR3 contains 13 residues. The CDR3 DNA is TGTGCCAGCAGCCAGGGCCCTAACTATGGCTACACCTTC. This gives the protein CASSQGPNYGYTF.

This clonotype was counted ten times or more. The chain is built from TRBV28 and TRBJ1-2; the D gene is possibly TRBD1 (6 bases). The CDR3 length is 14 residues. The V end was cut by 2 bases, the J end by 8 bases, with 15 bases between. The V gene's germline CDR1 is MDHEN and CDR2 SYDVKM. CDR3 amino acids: CASSLIVPGAGYTF. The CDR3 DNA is TGTGCCAGCAGTTTAATCGTACCAGGGGCAGGCTACACCTTC.

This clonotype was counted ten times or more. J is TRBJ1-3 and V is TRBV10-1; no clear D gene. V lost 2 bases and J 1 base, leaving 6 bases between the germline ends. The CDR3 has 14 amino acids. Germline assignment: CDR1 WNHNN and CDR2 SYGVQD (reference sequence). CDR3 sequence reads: CASSENGSGNTIYF. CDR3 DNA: TGCGCCAGCAGTGAGAACGGATCTGGAAACACCATATATTTT.

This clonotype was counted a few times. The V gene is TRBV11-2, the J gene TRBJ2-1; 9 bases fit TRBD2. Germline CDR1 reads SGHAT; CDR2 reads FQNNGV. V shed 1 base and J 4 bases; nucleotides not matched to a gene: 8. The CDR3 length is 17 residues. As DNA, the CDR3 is TGTGCCAGCAGCTTAGGAGGGCGCGGGAGGGCATACAATGAGCAGTTCTTC. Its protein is CASSLGGRGRAYNEQFF.

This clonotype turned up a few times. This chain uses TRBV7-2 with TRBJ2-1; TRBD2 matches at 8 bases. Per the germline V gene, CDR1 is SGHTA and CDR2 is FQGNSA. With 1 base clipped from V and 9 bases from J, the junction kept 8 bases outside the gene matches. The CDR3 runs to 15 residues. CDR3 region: CASSLDWREVSEQFF. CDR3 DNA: TGTGCCAGCAGCTTAGACTGGCGGGAGGTATCTGAGCAGTTCTTC.

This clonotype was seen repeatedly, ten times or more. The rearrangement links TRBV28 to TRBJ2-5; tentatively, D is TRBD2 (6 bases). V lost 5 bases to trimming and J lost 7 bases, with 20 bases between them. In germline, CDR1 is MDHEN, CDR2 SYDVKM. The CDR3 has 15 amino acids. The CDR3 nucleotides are TGTGCCAGCAGTCCCCCCCGGGGGTGGTCGGGGACCCAGTACTTC. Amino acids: CASSPPRGWSGTQYF. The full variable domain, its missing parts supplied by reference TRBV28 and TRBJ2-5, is DVKVTQSSRYLVKRTGEKVFLECVQDMDHENMFWYRQDPGLGLRLIYFSYDVKMKEKGDIPEGYSVSREKKERFSLILESASTNQTSMYLCASSPPRGWSGTQYFGPGTRLLVL.

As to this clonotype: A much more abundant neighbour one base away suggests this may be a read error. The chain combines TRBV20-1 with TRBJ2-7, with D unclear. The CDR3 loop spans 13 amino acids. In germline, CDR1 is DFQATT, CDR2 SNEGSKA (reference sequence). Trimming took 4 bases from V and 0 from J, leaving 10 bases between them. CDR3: CSATHLSSYEQYF. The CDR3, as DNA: TGCAGTGCTACACATTTGAGCTCCTACGAGCAGTACTTC.

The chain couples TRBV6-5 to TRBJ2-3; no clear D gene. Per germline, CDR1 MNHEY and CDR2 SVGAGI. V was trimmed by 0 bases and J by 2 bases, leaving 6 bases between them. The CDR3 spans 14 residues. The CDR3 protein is CASSYSYDTDTQYF. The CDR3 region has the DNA TGTGCCAGCAGTTACTCGTACGACACAGATACGCAGTATTTT.

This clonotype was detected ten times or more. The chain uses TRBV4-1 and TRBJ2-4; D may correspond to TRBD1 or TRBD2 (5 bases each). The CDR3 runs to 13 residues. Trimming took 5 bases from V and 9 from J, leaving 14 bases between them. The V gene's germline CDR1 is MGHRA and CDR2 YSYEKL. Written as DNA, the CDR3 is TGCGCCAGCAGCGACGGGACCCAGGGCATTCAGTACTTC. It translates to CASSDGTQGIQYF.

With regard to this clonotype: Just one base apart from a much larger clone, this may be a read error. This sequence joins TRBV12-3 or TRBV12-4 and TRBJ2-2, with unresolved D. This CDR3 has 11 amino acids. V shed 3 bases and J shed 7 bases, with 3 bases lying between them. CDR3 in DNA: TGTGCCAGCAGTTTTGGCGGGGAGCTGTTTTTT. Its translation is CASSFGGELFF.

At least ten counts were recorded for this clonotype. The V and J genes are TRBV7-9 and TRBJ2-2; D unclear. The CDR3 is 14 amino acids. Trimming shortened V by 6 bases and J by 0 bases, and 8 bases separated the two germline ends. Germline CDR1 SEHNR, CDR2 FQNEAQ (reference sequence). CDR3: CASRGTANTGELFF. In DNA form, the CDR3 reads TGTGCCAGCAGGGGAACTGCGAACACCGGGGAGCTGTTTTTT.

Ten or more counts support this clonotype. Written as DNA, the CDR3 is TGTGCCACCAGCAGAGAGGCTGCCGGGACAGGGCGCAATGAGCAGTTCTTC. Protein product: CATSREAAGTGRNEQFF. This chain connects TRBV15 to TRBJ2-1; 9 nucleotides agree with TRBD1. The CDR3 sequence is 17 residues long. V gave up 0 bases and J gave up 6 bases; unmatched junction bases: 9. CDR1 and CDR2 from the germline V gene are LNHNV and YYDKDF (reference sequence).

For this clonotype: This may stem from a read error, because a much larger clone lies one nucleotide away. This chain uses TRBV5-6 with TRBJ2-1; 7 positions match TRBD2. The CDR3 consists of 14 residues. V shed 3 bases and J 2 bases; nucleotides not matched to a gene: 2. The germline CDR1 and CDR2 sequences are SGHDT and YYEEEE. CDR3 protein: CASSSGTTYNEQFF. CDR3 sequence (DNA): TGTGCCAGCAGCTCCGGGACTACCTACAATGAGCAGTTCTTC.

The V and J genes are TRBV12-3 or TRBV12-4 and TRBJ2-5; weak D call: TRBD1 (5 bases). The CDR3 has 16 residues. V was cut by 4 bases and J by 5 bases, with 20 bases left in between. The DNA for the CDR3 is TGTGCCAGCAGTTCCAGCTTTGAAGGGGATTCGGAGACCCAGTACTTC. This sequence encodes CASSSSFEGDSETQYF.

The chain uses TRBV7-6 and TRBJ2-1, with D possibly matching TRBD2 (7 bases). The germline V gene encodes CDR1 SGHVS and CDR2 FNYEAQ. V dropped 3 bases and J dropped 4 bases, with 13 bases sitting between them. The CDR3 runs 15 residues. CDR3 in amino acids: CASSFGGPPYNEQFF. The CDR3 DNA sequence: TGTGCCAGCAGCTTCGGGGGGCCACCTTACAATGAGCAGTTCTTC. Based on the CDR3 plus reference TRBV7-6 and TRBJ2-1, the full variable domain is GAGVSQSPRYKVTKRGQDVALRCDPISGHVSLYWYRQALGQGPEFLTYFNYEAQQDKSGLPNDRFSAERPEGSISTLTIQRTEQRDSAMYRCASSFGGPPYNEQFFGPGTRLTVL.